This TCR beta chain derives from a study of blood T cells in healthy people across ages. Trimming took 1 base from V and 2 from J, leaving 7 bases between them. Looked up from germline, CDR1 is SGHRS and CDR2 is YFSETQ. This CDR3 comprises 13 residues. This clonotype occurred a few times. For the second PCR, which ran for about 6 to 11 cycles, a sample-barcoded 5' primer and a J-beta primer mix were used. MiXCR was run by TCRdb on the 5' RACE reads, yielding one entry per CDR3 protein. The table includes hundreds of thousands of distinct CDR3 sequences, 44% detected once. The clonotype originates from a man between 60 and 75 years old in good health. Sequenced material: blood. The chain has TRBV5-1 and TRBJ2-7; D unresolved. CDR3 bases: TGCGCCAGCAGCTTGAGAGTGACCTACGAGCAGTACTTC. Amino acids: CASSLRVTYEQYF. Full variable domain (rest looked up from reference TRBV5-1 and TRBJ2-7): KAGVTQTPRYLIKTRGQQVTLSCSPISGHRSVSWYQQTPGQGLQFLFEYFSETQRNKGNFPGRFSGRQFSNSRSEMNVSTLELGDSALYLCASSLRVTYEQYFGPGTRLTVT.